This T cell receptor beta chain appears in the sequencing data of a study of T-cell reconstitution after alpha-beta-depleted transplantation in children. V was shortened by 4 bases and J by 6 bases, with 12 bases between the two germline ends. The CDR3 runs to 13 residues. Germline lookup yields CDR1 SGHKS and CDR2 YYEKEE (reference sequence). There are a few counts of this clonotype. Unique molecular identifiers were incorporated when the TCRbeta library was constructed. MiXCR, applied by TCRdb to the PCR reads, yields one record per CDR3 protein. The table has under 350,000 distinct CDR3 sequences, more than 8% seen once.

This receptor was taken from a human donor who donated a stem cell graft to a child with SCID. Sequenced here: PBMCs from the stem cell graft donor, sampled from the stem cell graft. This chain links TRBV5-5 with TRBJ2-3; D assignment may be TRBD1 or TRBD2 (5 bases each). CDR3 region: CASSPGSGDTQYF. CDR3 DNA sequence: TGTGCCAGCAGCCCGGGATCAGGGGATACGCAGTATTTT.